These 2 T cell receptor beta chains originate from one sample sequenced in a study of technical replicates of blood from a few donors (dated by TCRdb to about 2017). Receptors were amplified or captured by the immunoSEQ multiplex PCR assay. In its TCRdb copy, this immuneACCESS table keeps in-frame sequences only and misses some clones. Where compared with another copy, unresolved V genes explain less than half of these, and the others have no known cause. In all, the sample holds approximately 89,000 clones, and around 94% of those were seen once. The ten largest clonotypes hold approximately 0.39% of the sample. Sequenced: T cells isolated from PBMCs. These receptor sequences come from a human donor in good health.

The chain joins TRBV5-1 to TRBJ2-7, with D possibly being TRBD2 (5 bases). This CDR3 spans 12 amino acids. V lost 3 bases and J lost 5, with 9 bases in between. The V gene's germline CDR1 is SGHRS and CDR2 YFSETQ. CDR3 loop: CASSSLRDEQYF. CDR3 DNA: TGCGCCAGCAGCTCCCTGAGGGACGAGCAGTACTTC.

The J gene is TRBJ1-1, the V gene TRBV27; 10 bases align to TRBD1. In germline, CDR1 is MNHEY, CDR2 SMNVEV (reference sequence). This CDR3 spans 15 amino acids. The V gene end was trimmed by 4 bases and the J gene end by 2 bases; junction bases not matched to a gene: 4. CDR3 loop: CASSSRQGANTEAFF. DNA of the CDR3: TGTGCCAGCAGTTCGCGACAGGGGGCAAACACTGAAGCTTTCTTT.